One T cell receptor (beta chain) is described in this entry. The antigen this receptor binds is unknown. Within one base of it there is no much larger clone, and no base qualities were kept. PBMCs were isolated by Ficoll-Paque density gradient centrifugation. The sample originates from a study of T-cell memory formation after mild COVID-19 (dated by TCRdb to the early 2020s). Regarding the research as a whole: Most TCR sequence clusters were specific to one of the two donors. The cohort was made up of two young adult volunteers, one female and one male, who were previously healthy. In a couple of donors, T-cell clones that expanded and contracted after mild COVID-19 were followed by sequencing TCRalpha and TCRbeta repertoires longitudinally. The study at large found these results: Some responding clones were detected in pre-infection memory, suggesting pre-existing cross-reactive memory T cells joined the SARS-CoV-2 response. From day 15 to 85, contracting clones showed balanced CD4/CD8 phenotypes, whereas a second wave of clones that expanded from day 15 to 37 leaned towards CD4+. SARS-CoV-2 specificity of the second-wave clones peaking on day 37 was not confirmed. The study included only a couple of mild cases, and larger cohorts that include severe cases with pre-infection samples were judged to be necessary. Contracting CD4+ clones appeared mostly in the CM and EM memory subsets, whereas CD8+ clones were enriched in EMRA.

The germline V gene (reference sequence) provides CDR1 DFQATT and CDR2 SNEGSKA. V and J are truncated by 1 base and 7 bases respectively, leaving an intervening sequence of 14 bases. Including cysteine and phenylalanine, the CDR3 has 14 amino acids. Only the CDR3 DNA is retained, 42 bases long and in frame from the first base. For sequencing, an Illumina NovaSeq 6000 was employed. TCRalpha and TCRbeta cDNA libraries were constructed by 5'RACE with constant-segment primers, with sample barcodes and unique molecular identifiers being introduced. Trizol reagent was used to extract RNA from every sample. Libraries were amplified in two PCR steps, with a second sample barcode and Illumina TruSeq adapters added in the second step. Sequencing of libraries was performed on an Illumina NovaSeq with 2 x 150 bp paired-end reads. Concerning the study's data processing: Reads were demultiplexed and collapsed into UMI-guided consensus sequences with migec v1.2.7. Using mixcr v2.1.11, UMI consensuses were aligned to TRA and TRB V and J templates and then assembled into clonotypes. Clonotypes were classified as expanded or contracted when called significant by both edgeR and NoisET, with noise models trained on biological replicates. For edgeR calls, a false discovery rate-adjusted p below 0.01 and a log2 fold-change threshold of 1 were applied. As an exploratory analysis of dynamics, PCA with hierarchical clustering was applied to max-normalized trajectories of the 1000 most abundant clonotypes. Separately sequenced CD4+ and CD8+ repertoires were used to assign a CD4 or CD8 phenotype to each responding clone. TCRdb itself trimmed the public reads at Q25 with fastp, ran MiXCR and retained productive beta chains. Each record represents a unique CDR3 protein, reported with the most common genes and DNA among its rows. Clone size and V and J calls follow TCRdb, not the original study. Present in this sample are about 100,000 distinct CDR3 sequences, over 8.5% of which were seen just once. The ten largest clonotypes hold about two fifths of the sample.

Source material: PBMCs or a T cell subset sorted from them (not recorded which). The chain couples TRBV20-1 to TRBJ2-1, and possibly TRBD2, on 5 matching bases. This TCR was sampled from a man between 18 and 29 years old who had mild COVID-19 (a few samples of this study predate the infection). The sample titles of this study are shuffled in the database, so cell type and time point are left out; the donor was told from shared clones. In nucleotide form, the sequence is TGCAGTGCTAGAGCGTCCTTAGCGAGGAATGAGCAGTTCTTC. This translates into CSARASLARNEQFF.